This TCR beta chain comes out of a study of blood T cell repertoires in COVID-19. Study as a whole: The United States, Italy and Spain supplied acute and convalescent COVID-19 samples. T cells, B-cell-depleted T cells, or PBMCs supplied cDNA or gDNA.

From germline, CDR1 is SEHNR and CDR2 FQNEAQ (reference sequence). The CDR3 has 13 residues. V was pared by 3 bases and J by 7 bases, with 5 bases of the junction left unmatched. Method: immunoSEQ multiplex PCR; TCRdb's copy keeps in-frame clones and lacks some. Among just over 300,000 clones listed, 70% to 90% were seen once. About this clone: The sample has other DNA sequences that encode this CDR3 too.

The sample comprised PBMCs or T cells enriched from blood (not recorded which). The source of this sequence is a man aged 25 to 45 who had recovered from COVID-19. This rearrangement joins TRBV7-9 to TRBJ1-2; 7 bases fit TRBD1. CDR3 in DNA: TGTGCCAGCAGCTTTACAGGGGACGGTGGCTACACCTTC. Its translation is CASSFTGDGGYTF.